Below, 11 T cell receptor beta chains from the same sample are listed, as sequenced in a study of T cell changes during pregnancy in multiple sclerosis (dated by TCRdb to about 2019). The library was prepared using the immunoSEQ multiplex PCR assay. The clones in this table, taken by TCRdb from immuneACCESS, are in-frame only. Not every clone is retained; where verified, under half of the shortfall comes from an unresolved V gene, and the cause of the rest is unknown. For this sample the table gives around 24,000 clones, of which about 89% were detected only once. The leading ten clones occupy around an eighth of the sample. This material consisted of CD8+ T cells from peripheral blood mononuclear cells, taken in the first trimester of pregnancy. These receptors were taken from a female donor in good health, enrolled as a control in a pregnancy study.

The chain has TRBV27 and TRBJ2-7, with a tentative D call TRBD2 (5 bases). Trimming stripped 3 bases from V and 3 bases from J, with 12 bases between. The CDR3 runs to 14 residues. The germline CDR1 and CDR2 sequences are MNHEY and SMNVEV (reference sequence). DNA for the CDR3: TGTGCCAGCAGTTTCTACGGGGATAACTACGAGCAGTACTTC. This sequence encodes CASSFYGDNYEQYF.

This chain connects TRBV30 to TRBJ2-1, with D possibly being TRBD2 (5 bases). Between the trimmed V and J ends, which lost 6 bases and 8 bases, there was a span of 17 bases. In germline, CDR1 is GTSNPN, CDR2 SVGIG (reference sequence). The CDR3 spans 13 residues. The CDR3 sequence is CACLGLLLDEQFF. The CDR3 bases are TGTGCCTGCCTCGGACTCCTTTTAGATGAGCAGTTCTTC.

The chain has TRBV5-6 and TRBJ2-3, with TRBD2 as a possible D gene (5 bases). Between the trimmed V and J ends, which lost 0 bases and 2 bases, there was a span of 13 bases. The CDR3 has 16 amino acids. Germline CDR1 SGHDT, CDR2 YYEEEE. The CDR3 coding sequence is TGTGCCAGCAGCTTGGGCCGGGGAACTGTCACAGATACGCAGTATTTT. Translation gives CASSLGRGTVTDTQYF.

V gene TRBV27 combines with J gene TRBJ2-3; the match to TRBD2 covers 8 bases. After removal of 2 bases from V and 4 bases from J, the junction contained 2 bases not matched to a gene. The CDR3 has 14 residues. Germline CDR1 is MNHEY and CDR2 is SMNVEV (reference sequence). CDR3 protein: CASSLPGGADTQYF. CDR3 nucleotide sequence: TGTGCCAGCAGTTTACCGGGGGGGGCAGATACGCAGTATTTT.

The V gene is TRBV5-6, the J gene TRBJ1-2; D gene unclear. The V and J ends lost 4 bases and 2 bases respectively, with 9 bases between them. Per germline, CDR1 SGHDT and CDR2 YYEEEE. The CDR3 length is 13 residues. CDR3 loop: CASSPVENYGYTF. Written as DNA, the CDR3 is TGTGCCAGCAGCCCCGTGGAGAACTATGGCTACACCTTC. The entire variable domain, with the rest obtained from reference TRBV5-6 and TRBJ1-2, is as follows: DAGVTQSPTHLIKTRGQQVTLRCSPKSGHDTVSWYQQALGQGPQFIFQYYEEEERQRGNFPDRFSGHQFPNYSSELNVNALLLGDSALYLCASSPVENYGYTFGSGTRLTVV.

The J gene is TRBJ2-1, the V gene TRBV27; possible D gene TRBD1, 6 bases. The V gene's germline CDR1 is MNHEY and CDR2 SMNVEV (reference sequence). Trimming took 3 bases from V and 2 from J, leaving 11 bases between them. The CDR3 covers 15 residues. The DNA of the CDR3 is TGTGCCAGCAGTTTGATGGACAGAGCCTACAATGAGCAGTTCTTC. It encodes CASSLMDRAYNEQFF.

The V call is TRBV6-1, the J call TRBJ2-5; D is possibly TRBD2 (6 bases). The ends were cut back, 2 bases at V and 1 base at J, with 11 bases in the middle. The CDR3 sequence is 15 residues long. Germline CDR1 is MNHNS and CDR2 is SASEGT. CDR3 nucleotides: TGTGCCAGCAGTGAATGGGCGGAGGGCCAAGAGACCCAGTACTTC. Its protein product is CASSEWAEGQETQYF.

This chain joins TRBV4-2 and TRBJ2-1; D may be TRBD1 (7 bases). Germline CDR1 reads LGHNA; CDR2 reads YNFKEQ. V was shortened by 7 bases and J by 5 bases, with 12 bases between the two germline ends. CDR3 length: 13 residues. The CDR3 region is CASNGGGHNEQFF. Here the CDR3 DNA reads TGTGCCAGCAACGGAGGGGGCCACAATGAGCAGTTCTTC.

The chain carries TRBV5-1 and TRBJ2-3, with 7 bases lining up with TRBD1. V shed 4 bases and J 4 bases; nucleotides not matched to a gene: 6. The CDR3 has 14 residues. CDR1 and CDR2 from the germline V gene are SGHRS and YFSETQ. The CDR3 nucleotides are TGCGCCAGCAGCAGCGACAGGGAACCAGATACGCAGTATTTT. Translating it yields CASSSDREPDTQYF.

This chain connects TRBV6-1 to TRBJ2-2, with TRBD1 identical over 10 bases. The germline V gene encodes CDR1 MNHNS and CDR2 SASEGT. The CDR3 spans 14 residues. V shed 8 bases, J shed 5 bases, and the junction held 5 bases outside the gene matches. CDR3 nucleotide sequence: TGTGCCAGCGCAGGGACAGGGGAAACCGGGGAGCTGTTTTTT. Its translation: CASAGTGETGELFF.

CDR3 in DNA: TGTGCCAGCAGTTTGACAGGGTCTGCTTGGGAGCAGTACTTC. Translated, it gives CASSLTGSAWEQYF. This chain connects TRBV28 to TRBJ2-7, with TRBD1 matching over 7 bases. V lost 3 bases, J lost 7 bases, and 9 bases stayed unmatched. CDR3 length: 14 amino acids. Germline CDR1 reads MDHEN; CDR2 reads SYDVKM.